The rows below give T cell receptor beta chains drawn from one sample of a study of blood T cell repertoires in COVID-19. Some clones are missing from TCRdb's copy, which holds only in-frame ones; the method was immunoSEQ multiplex PCR. The data hold tens of thousands of clones, with around nine tenths observed a single time. The sequenced sample consisted of peripheral blood. These receptors came from a human donor with active COVID-19. The donor label of this sample is uncertain. Each CDR3 is given with its conserved first and last residue. A D gene is named only where the DNA matches it firmly. Some rows have no size entry. The others give once, few or many, or a class for an expanded clone.

v_gene,len,j_gene,d_gene,abundance,CDR3aa,CDR3nt
TRBV18,15,TRBJ2-7,-,-,CASSEFRDTNYEQYF,TGTGCCAGCTCGGAGTTCCGGGACACCAACTACGAGCAGTACTTC
TRBV29-1,13,TRBJ2-3,TRBD2,-,CSVVAGVPDTQYF,TGCAGCGTTGTGGCGGGAGTACCAGATACGCAGTATTTT
TRBV18,14,TRBJ1-1,TRBD1,-,CASSMGQPNTEAFF,TGTGCCAGCTCAATGGGACAGCCGAACACTGAAGCTTTCTTT
TRBV5-1,14,TRBJ2-5,-,-,CASSKDRPDRTQYF,TGCGCCAGCAGCAAGGACAGACCCGATAGGACCCAGTACTTC
TRBV7-3,17,TRBJ2-3,TRBD2,-,CASSFTGLAGGTDTQYF,TGTGCCAGCAGCTTCACGGGACTAGCGGGGGGCACAGATACGCAGTATTTT
TRBV18,13,TRBJ2-5,-,-,CASSPVGGETQYF,TGTGCCAGCTCACCAGTCGGAGGAGAGACCCAGTACTTC
TRBV4-1,15,TRBJ2-7,-,once,CASSQDGWSSYEQYF,TGCGCCAGCAGCCAAGACGGGTGGAGCTCCTACGAGCAGTACTTC
TRBV6-1,15,TRBJ2-7,TRBD2,-,CASSEGTSGSYEQYF,TGTGCCAGCAGTGAAGGGACTAGCGGGTCCTACGAGCAGTACTTC
TRBV6-5,15,TRBJ1-3,-,-,CASSYSLRSGNTIYF,TGTGCCAGCAGTTACTCCCTCCGCTCTGGAAACACCATATATTTT
TRBV11-3,17,TRBJ1-2,-,-,CASSVTGRQNYNYGYTF,TGTGCCAGCAGCGTAACAGGGCGCCAGAACTATAACTATGGCTACACCTTC
TRBV5-1,11,TRBJ2-1,-,-,CASSFYNEQFF,TGCGCCAGCAGCTTTTATAATGAGCAGTTCTTC
TRBV2,12,TRBJ2-7,-,-,CASSDNSYEQYF,TGTGCCAGCAGTGACAACTCCTACGAGCAGTACTTC
TRBV2,15,TRBJ2-3,-,-,CASSAFGLSMDTQYF,TGTGCCAGCAGTGCATTTGGGCTGTCCATGGATACGCAGTATTTT
TRBV6-5,11,TRBJ2-3,-,-,CASIRADTQYF,TGTGCCAGCATCAGGGCAGATACGCAGTATTTT
TRBV9,14,TRBJ1-5,TRBD1,-,CASSISGGRQPQHF,TGTGCCAGCAGTATTTCAGGGGGCCGGCAGCCCCAGCATTTT
TRBV24-1,12,TRBJ2-3,TRBD2,-,CATYGGADTQYF,TGTGCCACCTATGGGGGGGCAGATACGCAGTATTTT
TRBV6-5,12,TRBJ2-1,-,-,CAIASADNEQFF,TGTGCCATCGCTAGCGCGGACAATGAGCAGTTCTTC
TRBV13,12,TRBJ1-2,TRBD1,-,CASRDRDDGYTF,TGTGCCAGCCGGGACAGGGACGACGGCTACACCTTC
TRBV6-5,13,TRBJ1-5,-,-,CASSSIGGQPQHF,TGTGCCAGCAGTTCGATCGGGGGGCAGCCCCAGCATTTT
TRBV7-6,15,TRBJ1-4,TRBD1,-,CASSPKTGGHEKLFF,TGTGCCAGCAGTCCAAAAACAGGGGGCCATGAAAAACTGTTTTTT
TRBV19,16,TRBJ1-1,TRBD1,-,CASNANLGQMNTEAFF,TGTGCCAGTAACGCCAACCTGGGACAGATGAACACTGAAGCTTTCTTT
TRBV3-1/TRBV3-2,16,TRBJ2-7,TRBD1,-,CASSPTPGQSSYEQYF,TGTGCCAGCAGCCCCACCCCGGGACAGAGCTCCTACGAGCAGTACTTC
TRBV30,13,TRBJ2-6,-,once,CAWSGPGANVLTF,TGTGCCTGGAGTGGGCCTGGGGCCAACGTCCTGACTTTC
TRBV29-1,16,TRBJ1-1,-,-,CSVEVFETVMNTEAFF,TGCAGCGTTGAAGTCTTTGAGACAGTGATGAACACTGAAGCTTTCTTT
TRBV6-2/TRBV6-3,15,TRBJ2-1,-,-,CASSYSAGTYNEQFF,TGTGCCAGCAGTTACTCGGCGGGGACCTACAATGAGCAGTTCTTC
TRBV3-1/TRBV3-2,15,TRBJ2-7,TRBD2,-,CASSHLTSGSYEQYF,TGTGCCAGCAGCCACCTGACTAGCGGGAGCTACGAGCAGTACTTC
TRBV5-1,16,TRBJ1-5,TRBD1,-,CASSLATGGIDWPQHF,TGCGCCAGCAGCTTGGCGACAGGGGGGATAGACTGGCCCCAGCATTTT
TRBV6-5,15,TRBJ2-7,TRBD1,-,CASSPGTGGTYEQYF,TGTGCCAGCAGCCCCGGGACAGGGGGTACCTACGAGCAGTACTTC
TRBV28,16,TRBJ1-5,TRBD1,-,CASITMGQTFNQPQHF,TGTGCCAGCATCACCATGGGACAGACCTTTAATCAGCCCCAGCATTTT
TRBV5-1,14,TRBJ1-4,-,-,CASSPGPSNEKLFF,TGCGCCAGCAGCCCGGGTCCTTCTAATGAAAAACTGTTTTTT